Listed here are 16 T cell receptor beta chains from one sample, sequenced in a study of CD4 T cells in relation to SARS-CoV-2 and coronaviruses. Before the COVID-19 pandemic, during about 2011-2019, CD4+ T cells were taken from unexposed donors. Generated by immunoSEQ multiplex PCR, the TCRdb table keeps only in-frame clones and is missing some. Among approximately 59,000 clones listed, about 87% were seen once. The sequenced sample consisted of memory CD4+ T cells from PBMCs. These receptors all stem from a human donor in good health.

The chain combines TRBV5-1 with TRBJ1-6; D might be TRBD1 (5 bases). The CDR3 length is 15 residues. Germline V lookup: CDR1 SGHRS, CDR2 YFSETQ. V lost 7 bases to trimming and J lost 3 bases, with 14 bases between them. DNA of the CDR3: TGCGCCAGCTGGGGGGGGGAGGGCTATAATTCACCCCTCCACTTT. The encoded protein is CASWGGEGYNSPLHF.

In nucleotides, the CDR3 is TGCGCCAGCAGCTTGGCACCTAGCGGATTTAGCACAGATACGCAGTATTTT. Protein: CASSLAPSGFSTDTQYF. The genes are TRBV5-1 and TRBJ2-3; the match to TRBD2 covers 7 bases. V was pared by 0 bases and J by 0 bases, with 7 bases of the junction left unmatched. Germline V CDR1 and CDR2: SGHRS, YFSETQ. The CDR3 loop spans 17 amino acids. The complete variable domain, with remaining parts taken from reference TRBV5-1 and TRBJ2-3, reads KAGVTQTPRYLIKTRGQQVTLSCSPISGHRSVSWYQQTPGQGLQFLFEYFSETQRNKGNFPGRFSGRQFSNSRSEMNVSTLELGDSALYLCASSLAPSGFSTDTQYFGPGTRLTVL.

By share, this clone ranks as medium-sized. The rearrangement joins TRBV29-1 to TRBJ2-2; D is ambiguous. CDR1 is SQVTM and CDR2 is ANQGSEA in the germline V gene. CDR3 length: 14 residues. Trimming cost V 5 bases and J 0 bases, with 10 bases left between them. CDR3 residues: CSVQKITNTGELFF. In DNA, the CDR3 is TGCAGCGTTCAAAAGATTACGAACACCGGGGAGCTGTTTTTT.

V is TRBV14 and J is TRBJ2-7, with 7 bases aligning to TRBD1. The CDR3 contains 16 residues. J gave up 1 base and V 1 base, and 7 bases lay outside the gene matches. Germline V gene lookup returns CDR1 SGHDN and CDR2 FVKESK. The CDR3 region has the DNA TGTGCCAGCAGCCAAGGGGCTCGGACAGGATCCTACGAGCAGTACTTC. Protein: CASSQGARTGSYEQYF.

This CDR3 reads CASSWDSNTEAFF. The CDR3 bases are TGTGCCAGTAGTTGGGACAGTAACACTGAAGCTTTCTTT. The chain combines TRBV19 with TRBJ1-1, with TRBD1 matching over 7 bases. V dropped 5 bases and J dropped 2; count of bases not matched to a gene: 2. Looked up from germline, CDR1 is LNHDA and CDR2 is SQIVND (reference sequence). The CDR3 consists of 13 residues.

The V call is TRBV24-1, the J call TRBJ2-5; 9 bases agree with TRBD2. The junction had 6 bases not matched to a gene; V was cut back by 9 bases and J by 2 bases. This CDR3 has 14 amino acids. Looked up from germline, CDR1 is KGHDR and CDR2 is SFDVKD. CDR3 residues: CATAAGGSQETQYF. Here the CDR3 DNA reads TGTGCCACCGCAGCGGGAGGATCACAAGAGACCCAGTACTTC.

There are a few counts of this clone. The V and J genes are TRBV20-1 and TRBJ2-1; TRBD1 might be the D (6 bases). V was clipped by 8 bases and J by 7 bases, with 12 bases between them. The CDR3 is made up of 11 amino acids. From germline, CDR1 is DFQATT and CDR2 SNEGSKA (reference sequence). The DNA for the CDR3 is TGCAGTACAAACAGGGTAAATGAGCAGTTCTTC. Amino acids: CSTNRVNEQFF.

In DNA, the CDR3 is TGTGCCACCAGCAATGGACAGATTTGGAATTCACCCCTCCACTTT. This translates into CATSNGQIWNSPLHF. The rearrangement joins TRBV15 to TRBJ1-6; D perhaps matches TRBD1 (6 bases). Trimming shortened V by 4 bases and J by 7 bases, and 14 bases separated the two germline ends. CDR1 LNHNV and CDR2 YYDKDF come from the germline V gene (reference sequence). This CDR3 has 15 amino acids.

This chain connects TRBV9 to TRBJ1-4; D unresolved. CDR3 length: 14 amino acids. The germline CDR1 and CDR2 sequences are SGDLS and YYNGEE. Trimming removed 7 bases at V and 7 bases at J, with 17 bases between. The CDR3 here is CASGQVKIFEKLFF. The CDR3 DNA sequence: TGTGCCAGCGGTCAGGTGAAGATCTTTGAAAAACTGTTTTTT.

This clone was observed a single time. CDR3 sequence (DNA): TGTGCCTGGAGTTCTCCGGGACAGAAAGCTTTCTTT. This codes for CAWSSPGQKAFF. This rearrangement joins TRBV30 to TRBJ1-1; 7 positions match TRBD1. The CDR3 extends over 12 amino acids. Germline V lookup: CDR1 GTSNPN, CDR2 SVGIG (reference sequence). J lost 9 bases, V lost 2 bases, and 6 bases had no gene match.

The chain uses TRBV7-2 and TRBJ1-3; no definite D call. Trimming shortened V by 1 base and J by 0 bases, and 10 bases separated the two germline ends. The CDR3 consists of 16 residues. Germline V gives CDR1 SGHTA, CDR2 FQGNSA. CDR3 loop: CASSLGSGGSGNTIYF. The CDR3 DNA reads as TGTGCCAGCAGCTTAGGAAGTGGCGGCTCTGGAAACACCATATATTTT.

Concerning this clone: One end of the junction varies from germline; a read error may be responsible. V usage is TRBV5-6 and J usage is TRBJ1-3; D perhaps matches TRBD1 (5 bases). The CDR3 runs 15 residues. The germline gives CDR1 SGHDT, CDR2 YYEEEE. Here the CDR3 reads CASNLWGNSGNTIYF. CDR3 DNA: TGTGCCAGCAACTTGTGGGGGAACTCTGGAAACACCATATATTTT. The variable domain in full, completed from reference TRBV5-6 and TRBJ1-3, reads DAGVTQSPTHLIKTRGQQVTLRCSPKSGHDTVSWYQQALGQGPQFIFQYYEEEERQRGNFPDRFSGHQFPNYSSELNVNALLLGDSALYLCASNLWGNSGNTIYFGEGSWLTVV.

The chain couples TRBV30 to TRBJ1-6; 12 nucleotides match TRBD1. With 5 bases clipped from V and 9 bases from J, the junction kept 8 bases outside the gene matches. The CDR3 has 15 amino acids. Germline assignment: CDR1 GTSNPN and CDR2 SVGIG (reference sequence). The chain's CDR3 is CAWHAGTGGVSPLHF. CDR3 nucleotides: TGTGCCTGGCATGCCGGGACAGGGGGCGTTTCACCCCTCCACTTT.

The rearrangement joins TRBV5-1 to TRBJ2-2, with D tentatively TRBD1 or TRBD2 (6 bases each). This CDR3 has 16 residues. The ends were cut back, 1 base at V and 3 bases at J, with 13 bases in the middle. The V gene's germline CDR1 is SGHRS and CDR2 YFSETQ. This CDR3 reads CASSLLGGSDTGELFF. The DNA of the CDR3 is TGCGCCAGCAGCTTGTTAGGGGGGTCGGACACCGGGGAGCTGTTTTTT.

The chain combines TRBV6-6 with TRBJ2-3; 8 nucleotides match TRBD2. The CDR3 length is 16 residues. CDR1 MNHNY and CDR2 SVGAGI come from the germline V gene (reference sequence). Unmatched junction bases numbered 9, after V lost 7 bases and J lost 0 bases. In nucleotides, the CDR3 is TGTGCCAGCAAAGAGCGGGGGCGTCCTAGCACAGATACGCAGTATTTT. Translating gives CASKERGRPSTDTQYF.

J is TRBJ2-3 and V is TRBV7-9; either TRBD1 or TRBD2 may supply D (6 bases each). This CDR3 has 18 amino acids. V was pared by 3 bases and J by 4 bases, with 23 bases between. Looked up from germline, CDR1 is SEHNR and CDR2 is FQNEAQ (reference sequence). The CDR3 sequence is CASSFSPGGGINADTQYF. As DNA, the CDR3 is TGTGCCAGCAGCTTTTCCCCCGGGGGCGGGATAAATGCAGATACGCAGTATTTT.